The 12 T cell receptor beta chains given below trace back to one sample, sequenced in a study of CD8+CD57+ T cells in acquired aplastic anemia (dated by TCRdb to 2016 to 2019). Sequencing took place on an Illumina HiSeq 2000. TCR beta VDJ combination and CDR3 sequence profiling used genomic DNA as the template. The public reads were reanalyzed by TCRdb: fastp trimming at Q25, MiXCR alignment, in-frame beta chains only. Records with the same CDR3 protein are collapsed into one entry carrying the most frequent genes and DNA. Recorded for this sample are about 270,000 distinct CDR3 sequences; 82% of them occurred a single time. The top ten clonotypes cover roughly two fifths of the sample. Patients chosen for sequencing had shown expansion of CD8+CD57+ cells by flow cytometry. The sample was sorted CD4+, CD8+, or CD8+CD57+ T cells (not recorded which) from PBMCs. The source of these receptors is a human donor with aplastic anemia.

The chain carries TRBV11-3 and TRBJ2-3, with 7 bases lining up with TRBD2. This CDR3 region has 14 residues. Germline CDR1 reads SGHNT; CDR2 reads YENEEA. V lost 3 bases to trimming and J lost 6 bases; unmatched junction nucleotides: 6. CDR3 sequence: CASSLASGTDTQYF. For the CDR3, the DNA is TGTGCCAGCAGCTTGGCTAGCGGTACCGATACGCAGTATTTT.

Worth noting for this clonotype: The CDR3 does not close with the conserved phenylalanine or tryptophan, likely indicating a read error. It is unclear where the CDR3 begins or ends on the DNA, so no DNA is shown, and the CDR3 is as TCRdb lists it. The V gene is TRBV7-8, the J gene TRBJ2-3; the table's D gene call, TRBD1, was not cross checked with the DNA. The CDR3 totals 13 residues, both ends included. Germline V gives CDR1 SGHVS, CDR2 FQNEAQ. This CDR3 reads CASGDGGTDTKQY.

This chain links TRBV7-3 with TRBJ1-1, with 8 bases matching TRBD1. The V segment lost 5 bases and the J segment 14 bases; nucleotides outside the gene matches: 19. This CDR3 is built from 15 residues. Germline CDR1 is SGHTA and CDR2 is FQGTGA. The CDR3 loop reads CASSPQRTRTGFSFF. CDR3 nucleotides: TGTGCCAGCAGCCCGCAACGGACTAGGACAGGGTTTTCATTCTTT.

The chain links TRBV5-1 to TRBJ2-4, with 11 bases identical to TRBD1. Germline loops: CDR1 SGHRS, CDR2 YFSETQ. V was clipped by 3 bases and J by 12 bases; unmatched bases: 2. The CDR3 is 12 residues long. The CDR3 region is CASSWDRGSQYF. CDR3 bases: TGCGCCAGCAGCTGGGACAGGGGGAGTCAGTACTTC.

The table lists this clonotype with a count of one. The chain carries TRBV7-2 and TRBJ1-2; D gene uncertain. Trimming took 5 bases from V and 11 from J, leaving 27 bases between them. Germline CDR1 is SGHTA and CDR2 is FQGNSA. The CDR3 spans 16 residues. The DNA for the CDR3 is TGTGCCAGCAGCCCTCAGAGGTCCGGGGAGCTGTATTTTTACACCTTC. This translates into CASSPQRSGELYFYTF.

The chain has TRBV9 and TRBJ2-7; TRBD2 is a possible D gene (6 bases). Trimming pared 1 base from V and 2 bases from J, leaving 13 bases between. The CDR3 totals 15 residues. The germline V gene has CDR1 SGDLS and CDR2 YYNGEE. The CDR3 DNA sequence: TGTGCCAGCAGCGTACACGCGGGAACGACCTACGAGCAGTACGTC. It is translated as CASSVHAGTTYEQYV.

Remarks on this clonotype: A read error may account for a junction end that differs from germline. CDR3 DNA: TGTGCCGGCAGCTTATTACAGGGGGGCACTGAAGCTTTCTTT. Encoded protein: CAGSLLQGGTEAFF. The chain joins TRBV7-2 to TRBJ1-1; TRBD1 matches at 8 bases. Germline V gene lookup returns CDR1 SGHTA and CDR2 FQGNSA. The CDR3 runs to 14 residues.

This sequence joins TRBV7-3 and TRBJ2-6, with 7 bases lining up with TRBD1. V shed 8 bases and J 13 bases; nucleotides not matched to a gene: 20. The CDR3 is 16 amino acids. Germline V gene data show CDR1 as SGHTA and CDR2 as FQGTGA. In nucleotides, the CDR3 is TGTGCCAGCGGGGAAGGGGGCACAGACGCGCACAATGTCCTGACTTTC. Translation gives CASGEGGTDAHNVLTF.

This clonotype was counted a single time. V gene TRBV7-9 combines with J gene TRBJ2-1; 10 bases match TRBD2. The CDR3 has 12 amino acids. Trimming cost V 5 bases and J 9 bases; bases outside gene matches: 1. The V gene's germline CDR1 is SEHNR and CDR2 FQNEAQ (reference sequence). As DNA, the CDR3 is TGTGCCAGCAGCGCTAGCGGGGGTGAGCAGTTCTTC. As protein: CASSASGGEQFF.

With regard to this clonotype: This likely comes from a read error, as the CDR3 has no conserved phenylalanine or tryptophan at its end. It is unclear where the CDR3 begins or ends on the DNA, so no DNA is shown, and the CDR3 is as TCRdb lists it. The rearrangement links TRBV7-9 to TRBJ2-3; the table's TRBD1 call for D was not verified on the DNA. The germline gives CDR1 SEHNR, CDR2 FQNEAQ (reference sequence). The CDR3 totals 12 residues, both ends included. CDR3 region: CASSLATRGYYN.

The table lists this clonotype with a count of one. V gene TRBV7-8 combines with J gene TRBJ2-7; D is uncertain. Germline CDR1 reads SGHVS; CDR2 reads FQNEAQ. The CDR3 sequence is 18 residues long. CDR3 DNA: TGTGCCAGCAGCATTACACCAGACGCGACAACCAGTACCTACGAGCGGTACGTC. It encodes CASSITPDATTSTYERYV.

The CDR3 DNA reads as TGTGCCAGTAGTATCACTAGGGCGCTGCTCACCGTGCAGTTCTTC. It encodes CASSITRALLTVQFF. V gene TRBV19 combines with J gene TRBJ2-1; D perhaps matches TRBD2 (5 bases). V lost 3 bases and J 12 bases, leaving 21 bases between the germline ends. Germline V gives CDR1 LNHDA, CDR2 SQIVND (reference sequence). The CDR3 spans 15 residues.